The 17 T cell receptor beta chains below were found in one sample sequenced in a study of shared clonotypes between healthy human individuals. Terminally differentiated effector memory CD45RA+ cells were left out of the naive CD8 fraction, which was CD45RO-negative and positively selected for CCR7. Sequenced by immunoSEQ multiplex PCR; TCRdb stores in-frame clones only, minus some. The table has more than 2 million clones, around 93% seen once. The material sequenced was naive CD8+ T cells from PBMCs. These receptors all stem from a man younger than 35 in good health. Some clones in this sample may be carry-over from other donors' samples.

Regarding this clone: Other DNA sequences in the same sample also yield this CDR3. The CDR3 DNA reads as TGCGCCAGCAGCTTAGGACTAGCGACCGGGGAGCTGTTTTTT. The encoded protein is CASSLGLATGELFF. V usage is TRBV5-1 and J usage is TRBJ2-2; 9 nucleotides agree with TRBD2. Per germline, CDR1 SGHRS and CDR2 YFSETQ. Losses at the gene ends were 2 bases for V and 5 bases for J; bases not matched to a gene: 1. The CDR3 extends over 14 amino acids.

This rearrangement joins TRBV28 to TRBJ2-3; D is perhaps TRBD2 (6 bases). The CDR3 totals 14 residues. From germline, CDR1 is MDHEN and CDR2 SYDVKM. The V end was cut by 5 bases, the J end by 2 bases, with 11 bases between. CDR3 residues: CASSVRLDTDTQYF. The CDR3 coding sequence is TGTGCCAGCAGTGTAAGACTAGACACAGATACGCAGTATTTT. Combining the CDR3 with reference TRBV28 and TRBJ2-3 gives the whole variable domain DVKVTQSSRYLVKRTGEKVFLECVQDMDHENMFWYRQDPGLGLRLIYFSYDVKMKEKGDIPEGYSVSREKKERFSLILESASTNQTSMYLCASSVRLDTDTQYFGPGTRLTVL.

The V call is TRBV5-6, the J call TRBJ1-2, with D possibly being TRBD1 (5 bases). V lost 4 bases and J lost 2, with 21 bases in between. CDR3 length equals 17 residues. CDR1 SGHDT and CDR2 YYEEEE come from the germline V gene. The CDR3 DNA reads as TGTGCCAGCAGCCCGGGCCCAGACTTCGAGGGGAACTATGGCTACACCTTC. Translated, it gives CASSPGPDFEGNYGYTF.

This chain uses TRBV11-2 with TRBJ2-2; TRBD2 aligns across 8 bases. Germline V gene lookup returns CDR1 SGHAT and CDR2 FQNNGV. The CDR3 is made up of 16 amino acids. J lost 4 bases, V lost 3 bases, and 7 bases had no gene match. In nucleotides, the CDR3 is TGTGCCAGCAGCTTGTTTCGGACTAGCTCCACCGGGGAGCTGTTTTTT. Translating it yields CASSLFRTSSTGELFF.

The gene calls are TRBV30 and TRBJ2-7; TRBD1 aligns across 7 bases. CDR1 is GTSNPN and CDR2 is SVGIG in the germline V gene (reference sequence). The CDR3 has 11 amino acids. CDR3 amino acids: CAGTEGYEQYF. CDR3 DNA: TGTGCGGGGACAGAAGGCTACGAGCAGTACTTC.

The chain joins TRBV27 to TRBJ2-5, with TRBD1 identical over 9 bases. Germline loops: CDR1 MNHEY, CDR2 SMNVEV (reference sequence). The CDR3 has 16 residues. With V trimmed by 6 bases and J by 2 bases, 10 bases remained unmatched. CDR3 amino acids: CASSLTGTGSQETQYF. The DNA of the CDR3 is TGTGCCAGCAGCCTCACCGGGACAGGGTCTCAAGAGACCCAGTACTTC.

DNA for the CDR3: TGTGCCAGCAGCGCTTCCAGGGGCCATCAGTATTTT. Translating it yields CASSASRGHQYF. The chain links TRBV9 to TRBJ2-3, with D possibly matching TRBD1 (6 bases). Germline CDR1 SGDLS, CDR2 YYNGEE. Trimming left V 3 bases short and J 12 bases short, with 14 bases between. The CDR3 has 12 amino acids.

The chain links TRBV7-8 to TRBJ2-5, with a weak D call TRBD2 (5 bases). Germline V gene data show CDR1 as SGHVS and CDR2 as FQNEAQ. The CDR3 contains 16 residues. V dropped 6 bases and J dropped 1 base, with 18 bases sitting between them. In nucleotides, the CDR3 is TGTGCCAGCAGAGCCTTCTCGGGGAGCCCCCAAGAGACCCAGTACTTC. This encodes CASRAFSGSPQETQYF.

V and J are TRBV5-5 and TRBJ2-3; D unresolved. Per the germline V gene, CDR1 is SGHKS and CDR2 is YYEKEE (reference sequence). The CDR3 loop spans 15 amino acids. V lost 0 bases and J 8 bases, leaving 16 bases between the germline ends. The CDR3 loop is CASSLDGNILGTQYF. The CDR3 region has the DNA TGTGCCAGCAGCTTGGACGGTAACATCCTTGGTACGCAGTATTTT.

The genes are TRBV6-6 and TRBJ2-3; D unresolved. The germline V and J ends were trimmed by 0 bases and 2 bases, with 6 bases remaining between them. The CDR3 is made up of 14 amino acids. The germline V gene encodes CDR1 MNHNY and CDR2 SVGAGI (reference sequence). This CDR3 is CASSYSAFTDTQYF. Written as DNA, the CDR3 is TGTGCCAGCAGTTACTCGGCTTTCACAGATACGCAGTATTTT.

The genes are TRBV6-5 and TRBJ1-2, with D perhaps TRBD1 (6 bases). CDR1 and CDR2 from the germline V gene are MNHEY and SVGAGI. V dropped 6 bases and J dropped 3 bases, with 14 bases sitting between them. The CDR3 consists of 14 residues. CDR3 in amino acids: CASREEQGYYGYTF. Written as DNA, the CDR3 is TGTGCCAGCAGAGAGGAACAGGGATACTATGGCTACACCTTC.

The chain has TRBV5-4 and TRBJ2-7, with D tentatively TRBD1 or TRBD2 (5 bases each). V gave up 0 bases and J gave up 6 bases, with 10 bases separating them. CDR3 length: 13 residues. Germline CDR1 reads SGHNT; CDR2 reads YYREEE (reference sequence). In nucleotides, the CDR3 is TGTGCCAGCAGCTTGGGGGGACCGAGCGAGCAGTACTTC. Encoded protein: CASSLGGPSEQYF. Filled out from reference TRBV5-4 and TRBJ2-7, the complete variable domain reads ETGVTQSPTHLIKTRGQQVTLRCSSQSGHNTVSWYQQALGQGPQFIFQYYREEENGRGNFPPRFSGLQFPNYSSELNVNALELDDSALYLCASSLGGPSEQYFGPGTRLTVT.

The chain recombines TRBV18 with TRBJ2-7; 10 positions agree with TRBD2. V dropped 3 bases and J dropped 1; count of bases not matched to a gene: 6. Germline CDR1 KGHSH, CDR2 LQKENI. The CDR3 spans 16 residues. CDR3 coding DNA: TGTGCCAGCTCACCCACAGCGGGAGGGCAGTCCTACGAGCAGTACTTC. Its protein product is CASSPTAGGQSYEQYF.

The chain links TRBV5-6 to TRBJ2-7; D is uncertain. CDR1 is SGHDT and CDR2 is YYEEEE in the germline V gene. Trimming took 2 bases from V and 5 from J, leaving 26 bases between them. The CDR3 has 18 amino acids. The CDR3 loop is CASSFVGPPAPVFHEQYF. The CDR3 DNA sequence: TGTGCCAGCAGCTTTGTTGGGCCCCCAGCCCCAGTGTTCCACGAGCAGTACTTC.

This sequence joins TRBV18 and TRBJ2-3; D is perhaps TRBD1 or TRBD2 (5 bases each). CDR3 size: 15 residues. Trimming removed 5 bases at V and 7 bases at J, with 19 bases between. Germline V gene sequence: CDR1 KGHSH, CDR2 LQKENI. The CDR3 here is CASSSRDPPVNTQYF. For the CDR3, the DNA is TGTGCCAGCTCAAGCCGGGACCCCCCGGTGAATACGCAGTATTTT.

V usage is TRBV27 and J usage is TRBJ1-5, with 9 bases aligning to TRBD1. Trimming took 6 bases from V and 1 from J; bases not matched to a gene: 13. The CDR3 consists of 18 residues. Germline V lookup: CDR1 MNHEY, CDR2 SMNVEV (reference sequence). CDR3 protein: CASSGGQGFLSSNQPQHF. DNA for the CDR3: TGTGCCAGCAGCGGGGGACAGGGTTTTCTCTCGAGCAATCAGCCCCAGCATTTT.

The CDR3 protein is CASSAGRGSGTYNEQFF. CDR3 in DNA: TGTGCCAGCAGCGCAGGTAGGGGGAGCGGAACCTACAATGAGCAGTTCTTC. The chain joins TRBV7-2 to TRBJ2-1, with a weak D call TRBD1 (6 bases). V was pared by 5 bases and J by 2 bases, with 19 bases between. Germline values: CDR1 SGHTA, CDR2 FQGNSA. The CDR3 sequence is 17 residues long. Variable domain in full (rest from reference TRBV7-2 and TRBJ2-1): GAGVSQSPSNKVTEKGKDVELRCDPISGHTALYWYRQSLGQGLEFLIYFQGNSAPDKSGLPSDRFSAERTGGSVSTLTIQRTQQEDSAVYLCASSAGRGSGTYNEQFFGPGTRLTVL.